This entry lists 6 T cell receptor beta chains sequenced from one sample in a study of shared clonotypes between healthy human individuals. The table came from immunoSEQ multiplex PCR; TCRdb's copy has only in-frame clones and leaves some out. The data show about a million clones, roughly 77% seen once. The sample comprised memory CD4+ T cells from PBMCs. Subset defined: CD45RA-negative fraction. These TCRs come from a man younger than 35 in good health. Some clones in this sample may be carry-over from other donors' samples.

The gene calls are TRBV25-1 and TRBJ1-1, with D hard to call. Trimming removed 6 bases from V and 5 bases from J, with 13 bases in between. The CDR3 sequence is 13 residues long. Germline loops: CDR1 MGHDK, CDR2 SYGVNS. CDR3 residues: CASRGGPTTEAFF. CDR3 nucleotides: TGTGCCAGCAGGGGCGGGCCTACAACTGAAGCTTTCTTT.

The chain links TRBV7-2 to TRBJ2-2, with D possibly TRBD2 on 5 matching bases. This CDR3 is 16 amino acids long. The germline V gene has CDR1 SGHTA and CDR2 FQGNSA. Trimming took off 2 bases at V and 1 base at J, with 11 bases between the two ends. CDR3 loop: CASSLQARGNTGELFF. In nucleotides, the CDR3 is TGTGCCAGCAGCTTACAAGCTCGGGGGAACACCGGGGAGCTGTTTTTT.

This sequence joins TRBV4-1 and TRBJ2-4; possible D gene TRBD2, 5 bases. The CDR3 length is 15 residues. Trimming cost V 4 bases and J 6 bases, with 16 bases left between them. Germline lookup yields CDR1 MGHRA and CDR2 YSYEKL. The CDR3 spells CASSLDRGSGNIQYF. The DNA of the CDR3 is TGCGCCAGCAGCCTGGACCGGGGTTCCGGAAACATTCAGTACTTC.

This clone was picked up a small number of times. The rearrangement uses TRBV6-5 and TRBJ2-1; D gene uncertain. CDR3 length: 12 residues. Germline V gives CDR1 MNHEY, CDR2 SVGAGI. Trimming left V 1 base short and J 5 bases short, with 3 bases between. The CDR3 nucleotides are TGTGCCAGCAGTTACTGGGACAATGAGCAGTTCTTC. Translated, it gives CASSYWDNEQFF.

The rearrangement links TRBV11-3 to TRBJ2-2, with 7 positions matching TRBD1. Per the germline V gene, CDR1 is SGHNT and CDR2 is YENEEA. J gave up 2 bases and V 5 bases, and 2 bases lay outside the gene matches. This CDR3 spans 14 amino acids. The CDR3 sequence: CASSGTANTGELFF. In nucleotides, the CDR3 is TGTGCCAGCAGCGGGACAGCCAACACCGGGGAGCTGTTTTTT.

The V gene is TRBV18, the J gene TRBJ2-1; possibly TRBD2 for D (5 bases). Between the trimmed V and J ends, which lost 0 bases and 12 bases, there was a span of 9 bases. Germline assignment: CDR1 KGHSH and CDR2 LQKENI. CDR3 length: 12 residues. Here the CDR3 reads CASSPPDGLQFF. CDR3 DNA: TGTGCCAGCTCACCACCGGACGGACTGCAGTTCTTC. Full variable domain (rest looked up from reference TRBV18 and TRBJ2-1): NAGVMQNPRHLVRRRGQEARLRCSPMKGHSHVYWYRQLPEEGLKFMVYLQKENIIDESGMPKERFSAEFPKEGPSILRIQQVVRGDSAAYFCASSPPDGLQFFGPGTRLTVL.